This T cell receptor (beta chain) was sequenced during a study of regulatory T cells in long-lasting Graves disease. Remarks on this clonotype: Its antigen is unknown.

General observations from the study: Favored usage of TRBV28, TRBJ1-2 and TRBJ2-5 was recorded in persistent disease.

Combining iRepertoire HTBI primers with Arm-PCR of CDR3 regions, the authors built TCR beta libraries. Study processing details: Samples collectively showed fewer than 80 TRBV and approximately 13 TRBJ segments. MiXCR, run by TCRdb on the multiplex PCR reads, gives a single entry per CDR3 protein. The V and J calls were not made by the authors but by TCRdb's processing. Here the sample spans around 420,000 distinct CDR3 sequences, around a sixth being singletons. The length of the CDR3 is 15 residues. The V segment lost 6 bases and the J segment 5 bases; nucleotides outside the gene matches: 9. As for time point: newly diagnosed GD, antithyroid drugs for less than 3 months. PBMC-extracted RNA yielded the TCR library. With EDTA tubes as the receptacles, around 10 milliliters of peripheral blood were drawn.

This chain uses TRBV12-3 or TRBV12-4 with TRBJ2-7; 11 nucleotides align to TRBD1. This clonotype was obtained from a female donor with Graves disease. The sequences come from peripheral blood mononuclear cells (PBMCs), collected at new diagnosis, from a patient treated with antithyroid drugs. The CDR3 reads CASRPGTGGLHEQYF. The CDR3, as DNA: TGTGCCAGCAGGCCCGGGACAGGGGGTCTCCACGAGCAGTACTTC.